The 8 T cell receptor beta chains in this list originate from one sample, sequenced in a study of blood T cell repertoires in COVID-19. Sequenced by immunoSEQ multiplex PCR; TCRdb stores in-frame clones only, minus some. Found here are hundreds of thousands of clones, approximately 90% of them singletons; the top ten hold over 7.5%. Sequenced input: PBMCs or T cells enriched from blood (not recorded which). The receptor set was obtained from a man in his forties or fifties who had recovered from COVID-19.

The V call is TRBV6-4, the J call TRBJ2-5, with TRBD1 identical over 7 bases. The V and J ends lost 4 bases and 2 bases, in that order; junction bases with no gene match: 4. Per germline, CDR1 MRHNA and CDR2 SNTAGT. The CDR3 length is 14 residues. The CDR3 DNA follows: TGTGCCAGCAGTGCATCAGGGGGACAAGAGACCCAGTACTTC. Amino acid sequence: CASSASGGQETQYF.

CDR3 DNA: TGTGCCAGCAGTTACTCCCCCAACAGGGTATCCTCCTACGAGCAGTACTTC. It specifies CASSYSPNRVSSYEQYF. V and J are TRBV6-2 or TRBV6-3 and TRBJ2-7; D is possibly TRBD1 (6 bases). CDR1 and CDR2 from the germline V gene are MNHEY and SVGEGT. V dropped 0 bases and J dropped 0 bases, with 15 bases sitting between them. The CDR3 contains 17 residues.

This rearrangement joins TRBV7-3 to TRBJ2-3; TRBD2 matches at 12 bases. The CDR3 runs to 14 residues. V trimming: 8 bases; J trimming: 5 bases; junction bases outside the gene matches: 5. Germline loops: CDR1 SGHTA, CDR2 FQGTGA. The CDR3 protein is CASATSGSLDTQYF. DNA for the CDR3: TGTGCCAGCGCGACTAGCGGGAGTTTAGATACGCAGTATTTT.

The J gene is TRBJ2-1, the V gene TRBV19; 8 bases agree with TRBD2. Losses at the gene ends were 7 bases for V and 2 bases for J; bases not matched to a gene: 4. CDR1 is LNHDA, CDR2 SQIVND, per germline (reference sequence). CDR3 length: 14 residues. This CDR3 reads CASISGLAYNEQFF. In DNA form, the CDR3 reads TGTGCCAGTATCTCGGGACTAGCCTACAATGAGCAGTTCTTC.

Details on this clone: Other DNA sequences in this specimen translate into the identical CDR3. The CDR3 DNA is TGTGCCAGCAGTTTAGGACAGGGGAATCAGCCCCAGCATTTT. It specifies CASSLGQGNQPQHF. V usage is TRBV28 and J usage is TRBJ1-5, with 9 bases lining up with TRBD1. Germline V gene sequence: CDR1 MDHEN, CDR2 SYDVKM. This CDR3 has 14 amino acids. V was clipped by 2 bases and J by 4 bases; unmatched bases: 0.

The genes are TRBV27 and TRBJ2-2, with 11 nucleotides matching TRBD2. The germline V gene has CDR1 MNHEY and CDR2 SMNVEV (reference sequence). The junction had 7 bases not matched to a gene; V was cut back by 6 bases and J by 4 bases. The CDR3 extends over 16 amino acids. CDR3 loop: CASRPGLAEATGELFF. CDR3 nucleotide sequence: TGTGCCAGCAGACCGGGACTAGCGGAAGCCACCGGGGAGCTGTTTTTT.

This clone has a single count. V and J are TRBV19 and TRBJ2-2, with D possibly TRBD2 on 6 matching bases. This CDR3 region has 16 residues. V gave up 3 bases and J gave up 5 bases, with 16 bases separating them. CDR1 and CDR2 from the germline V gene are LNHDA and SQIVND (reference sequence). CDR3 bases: TGTGCCAGTAGTATGAGTTGGGGGGTTGGGACCGGGGAGCTGTTTTTT. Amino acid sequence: CASSMSWGVGTGELFF.

The CDR3 here is CASSLYASGSRGTQYF. The CDR3 DNA is TGTGCCAGCAGTTTATACGCTAGCGGGAGTAGAGGTACGCAGTATTTT. J is TRBJ2-3 and V is TRBV27; TRBD2 matches at 10 bases. Trimming removed 1 base from V and 8 bases from J; junction bases left unmatched: 9. The CDR3 runs to 16 residues. From germline, CDR1 is MNHEY and CDR2 SMNVEV (reference sequence).